This T cell receptor beta chain appears in the sequencing data of a study of CD8 T cells in ankylosing spondylitis. Study results and limitations: For ankylosing spondylitis blood, a TCR beta motif of seven to nine highly homologous variants appeared characteristic. Peripheral blood held disease-linked clones only at relatively low frequency, and these were CD8+. In reactive arthritis synovial fluid and blood, some motif variants had been reported before.

In germline, CDR1 is ENHRY, CDR2 SYGVKD. Trimming pared 6 bases from V and 5 bases from J, leaving 19 bases between. This CDR3 region has 15 residues. Generation of TCR beta libraries employed quantitative 5'-RACE incorporating molecular barcodes. TCRdb reprocessed the 5' RACE reads with MiXCR, giving one entry per CDR3 protein. The table shows approximately 520,000 distinct CDR3 sequences, with approximately 5% occurring only once. Concerning this clonotype itself: Antigen specificity is unknown.

This sequence was found in a male donor with ankylosing spondylitis. The sample comprised blood, either unsorted or a sorted T cell fraction (not recorded which). The V call is TRBV10-3, the J call TRBJ1-1; D call uncertain. The CDR3 loop reads CAISGFGREWTEAFF. CDR3 DNA sequence: TGTGCCATCAGCGGCTTTGGACGGGAGTGGACTGAAGCTTTCTTT.